These 25 T cell receptor beta chains were all obtained from the same sample, sequenced in a study of blood T cells in healthy people across ages (dated by TCRdb to 2014 to 2015). Library preparation was by 5' RACE. The instrument was an Illumina HiSeq 2500. The second PCR ran for roughly 7 to 11 cycles and used a J-beta primer mix along with a sample-barcoded 5' primer. TCRdb applied fastp at Q25 and MiXCR to the public reads, then kept only in-frame beta chains. Rows with one shared CDR3 protein collapse into an entry with the most common genes and DNA. This sample gives fewer than 900,000 distinct CDR3 sequences in total; 35% to 45% of them show up just once. The leading ten clones occupy 20% to 25% of the sample. The sequenced sample consisted of blood. These receptors originate from a woman aged 60-75 years in good health.

This clonotype was counted once. The rearrangement joins TRBV25-1 to TRBJ2-1, with TRBD1 matching 7 bases. CDR1 and CDR2 from the germline V gene are MGHDK and SYGVNS. J was trimmed by 7 bases and V by 3 bases; bases with no gene match: 6. CDR3 length: 14 residues. CDR3 sequence reads: CASSESGTENEQFF. CDR3 bases: TGTGCCAGCAGTGAGTCCGGGACAGAGAATGAGCAGTTCTTC.

V gene TRBV5-1 combines with J gene TRBJ2-1; 10 bases align to TRBD2. CDR1 and CDR2 from the germline V gene are SGHRS and YFSETQ. The V and J ends lost 5 bases and 5 bases, in that order; junction bases with no gene match: 4. The CDR3 length is 14 residues. The CDR3 protein is CASSKGTSDNEQFF. The DNA of the CDR3 is TGCGCCAGCAGTAAAGGGACTAGCGACAATGAGCAGTTCTTC.

The rearrangement uses TRBV27 and TRBJ2-5, with 10 bases fitting TRBD2. The closer fit of TRBJ2-7 to the DNA end suggests the J call may be wrong. Germline assignment: CDR1 MNHEY and CDR2 SMNVEV (reference sequence). The CDR3 has 16 amino acids. The chain's CDR3 is CASSLKAGGSAAEQYF. CDR3 bases: TGTGCCAGCAGTTTAAAAGCGGGAGGGTCGGCCGCCGAGCAGTACTTC.

The chain has TRBV3-1 and TRBJ2-1, with D possibly being TRBD1 (6 bases). This CDR3 spans 13 amino acids. V gave up 0 bases and J gave up 12 bases, with 12 bases separating them. CDR1 LGHDT and CDR2 YNNKEL come from the germline V gene (reference sequence). CDR3 sequence reads: CASSQDRGGGQFF. In DNA, the CDR3 is TGTGCCAGCAGCCAAGATCGAGGGGGTGGGCAGTTCTTC.

In this sample, this clonotype turned up a few times. This rearrangement joins TRBV20-1 to TRBJ2-5, with D possibly being TRBD1 or TRBD2 (5 bases each). The CDR3 runs 15 residues. Trimming cost V 1 base and J 2 bases, with 14 bases left between them. Germline V gene data show CDR1 as DFQATT and CDR2 as SNEGSKA (reference sequence). DNA of the CDR3: TGCAGTGCTAGAGGAGGGGTGACGAGACAAGAGACCCAGTACTTC. Encoded protein: CSARGGVTRQETQYF.

Of note for this clonotype: Since a much larger clone is just one base distant, this may be a read error. The chain joins TRBV6-5 to TRBJ2-1; no reliable D call. CDR3 length: 18 residues. Deletions cut 0 bases from V and 0 bases from J, with 15 bases between. Germline assignment: CDR1 MNHEY and CDR2 SVGAGI. The CDR3 spells CASSYSEKRPSSYNEQFF. In nucleotides, the CDR3 is TGTGCCAGCAGTTACTCGGAAAAGCGCCCGAGCTCCTACAATGAGCAGTTCTTC.

The CDR3 is CASGLHLSGTATYEQYF. In nucleotides, the CDR3 is TGTGCTAGTGGTCTCCATTTATCCGGGACAGCAACCTACGAGCAGTACTTC. The chain links TRBV12-5 to TRBJ2-7; TRBD1 agrees at 7 bases. Germline V lookup: CDR1 LGHNT, CDR2 FRNRAP. The CDR3 is made up of 17 amino acids. V gave up 5 bases and J gave up 2 bases; unmatched junction bases: 15.

The chain has TRBV20-1 and TRBJ2-3; 7 bases match TRBD1. This CDR3 contains 16 residues. The germline V gene encodes CDR1 DFQATT and CDR2 SNEGSKA (reference sequence). Trimming took 5 bases from V and 2 from J; bases not matched to a gene: 13. The CDR3 DNA reads TGCAGTGCTCGGAGACAGGGCCGGCCTTCCACAGATACGCAGTATTTT. Its translation: CSARRQGRPSTDTQYF.

This clonotype was seen more than once but under ten times. For the CDR3, the DNA is TGTGCCAGCAGCCGCGGGGATCGTCAGCCCCAGCATTTT. This codes for CASSRGDRQPQHF. This sequence joins TRBV18 and TRBJ1-5; no clear D gene. The germline V gene encodes CDR1 KGHSH and CDR2 LQKENI. The V end was cut by 8 bases, the J end by 6 bases, with 14 bases between. The CDR3 consists of 13 residues.

The V and J genes are TRBV7-8 and TRBJ2-4; weak D call: TRBD1 (6 bases). Germline values: CDR1 SGHVS, CDR2 FQNEAQ. The CDR3 sequence is 17 residues long. V lost 7 bases and J lost 1, with 20 bases in between. CDR3 bases: TGTGCCAGCAACCGCACGGACAGAGGGCTTGCCAAAAACATTCAGTACTTC. This encodes CASNRTDRGLAKNIQYF.

J is TRBJ2-5 and V is TRBV2; 7 bases fit TRBD1. CDR3 length: 14 amino acids. Germline V gives CDR1 SNHLY, CDR2 FYNNEI. V trimming: 2 bases; J trimming: 4 bases; junction bases outside the gene matches: 4. CDR3 sequence reads: CASSERQGGETQYF. The CDR3 bases are TGTGCCAGCAGTGAAAGACAGGGTGGAGAGACCCAGTACTTC. The entire variable domain, with the rest obtained from reference TRBV2 and TRBJ2-5, is as follows: EPEVTQTPSHQVTQMGQEVILRCVPISNHLYFYWYRQILGQKVEFLVSFYNNEISEKSEIFDDQFSVERPDGSNFTLKIRSTKLEDSAMYFCASSERQGGETQYFGPGTRLLVL.

This sequence joins TRBV5-1 and TRBJ2-1; tentatively, D is TRBD2 (7 bases). The CDR3 consists of 16 residues. V was pared by 4 bases and J by 0 bases, with 14 bases between. Germline CDR1 is SGHRS and CDR2 is YFSETQ. The CDR3 is CASSRGGTSSYNEQFF. DNA for the CDR3: TGCGCCAGCAGCAGGGGGGGGACCAGCTCCTACAATGAGCAGTTCTTC.

This clonotype was seen more than once but under ten times. The chain carries TRBV20-1 and TRBJ2-3; no definite D call. The V and J ends lost 1 base and 7 bases respectively, with 18 bases between them. Germline lookup yields CDR1 DFQATT and CDR2 SNEGSKA (reference sequence). The CDR3 extends over 15 amino acids. This chain's CDR3 is CSARVRLARIHTQYF. As DNA, the CDR3 is TGCAGTGCTAGAGTTAGATTAGCTCGGATTCATACGCAGTATTTT.

This clonotype was counted once. The chain has TRBV28 and TRBJ2-7; TRBD1 might be the D (5 bases). The CDR3 is made up of 14 amino acids. The ends were cut back, 0 bases at V and 2 bases at J, with 8 bases in the middle. Germline CDR1 MDHEN, CDR2 SYDVKM. CDR3 residues: CASSLWGRPYEQYF. The DNA of the CDR3 is TGTGCCAGCAGTTTATGGGGGCGTCCCTACGAGCAGTACTTC.

The chain couples TRBV9 to TRBJ2-1; D unclear. This CDR3 is built from 12 residues. Germline CDR1 reads SGDLS; CDR2 reads YYNGEE. Trimming left V 0 bases short and J 8 bases short, with 6 bases between. For the CDR3, the DNA is TGTGCCAGCAGCGTAGCTACGGATGAGCAGTTCTTC. Amino acids: CASSVATDEQFF.

On this clonotype: This may come from a read error, since a much larger clone is one base off. The V and J genes are TRBV5-1 and TRBJ1-2; 8 bases align to TRBD1. V was clipped by 6 bases and J by 6 bases; unmatched bases: 13. Germline V gene sequence: CDR1 SGHRS, CDR2 YFSETQ. The CDR3 runs 15 residues. For the CDR3, the DNA is TGCGCCAGCAACTCAGGGGGCGCAGAGATAGATGGCTACACCTTC. Its protein product is CASNSGGAEIDGYTF.

The gene calls are TRBV24-1 and TRBJ2-3; D perhaps matches TRBD2 (6 bases). Germline assignment: CDR1 KGHDR and CDR2 SFDVKD. The CDR3 has 15 amino acids. V shed 8 bases and J shed 1 base, with 15 bases lying between them. DNA for the CDR3: TGTGCCACCATGGGCGGGGCCGGCGGCACAGATACGCAGTATTTT. Amino acids: CATMGGAGGTDTQYF.

The rearrangement links TRBV5-1 to TRBJ1-2, with 7 bases matching TRBD1. CDR1 SGHRS and CDR2 YFSETQ come from the germline V gene. Unmatched junction bases numbered 12, after V lost 4 bases and J lost 9 bases. CDR3 length equals 14 residues. The CDR3 spells CASSPGTDLYRYTF. CDR3 DNA: TGCGCCAGCAGCCCCGGGACAGACCTTTATCGCTACACCTTC.

This sequence joins TRBV20-1 and TRBJ2-7; 8 bases line up with TRBD2. Trimming cost V 1 base and J 2 bases; bases outside gene matches: 4. The CDR3 runs to 14 residues. Per germline, CDR1 DFQATT and CDR2 SNEGSKA (reference sequence). In DNA form, the CDR3 reads TGCAGTGCTAGAGTTCCCGGGAGGGCCTACGAGCAGTACTTC. It is translated as CSARVPGRAYEQYF.

The rearrangement joins TRBV7-8 to TRBJ2-5; D might be TRBD2 (6 bases). From germline, CDR1 is SGHVS and CDR2 FQNEAQ. The CDR3 covers 14 residues. V dropped 7 bases and J dropped 0 bases, with 12 bases sitting between them. The CDR3 loop reads CASTLRDYQETQYF. CDR3 nucleotide sequence: TGTGCCAGCACCCTCCGGGACTACCAAGAGACCCAGTACTTC.

The chain has TRBV30 and TRBJ2-3, with 13 bases matching TRBD2. The CDR3 is made up of 16 amino acids. Germline CDR1 and CDR2: GTSNPN and SVGIG (reference sequence). Unmatched junction bases numbered 3, after V lost 2 bases and J lost 1 base. The CDR3 coding sequence is TGTGCCTGGAGTTCCGGACTAGCGGGGGGCACAGATACGCAGTATTTT. Residues: CAWSSGLAGGTDTQYF.

The sample holds a few counts of this clonotype. The CDR3 spells CASSRKSSGANVLTF. In nucleotides, the CDR3 is TGTGCCAGCAGTAGAAAGAGCTCTGGGGCCAACGTCCTGACTTTC. The chain carries TRBV6-5 and TRBJ2-6, with D hard to call. The ends were cut back, 5 bases at V and 0 bases at J, with 8 bases in the middle. CDR3 length: 15 residues. Germline values: CDR1 MNHEY, CDR2 SVGAGI.

A few counts support this clonotype. V and J are TRBV7-6 and TRBJ2-5; TRBD2 aligns across 10 bases. Germline assignment: CDR1 SGHVS and CDR2 FNYEAQ. J lost 1 base, V lost 5 bases, and 7 bases had no gene match. The CDR3 spans 16 residues. The DNA for the CDR3 is TGTGCCAGCAGCCCCTATAGCGGGGGGCCCCAAGAGACCCAGTACTTC. Its translation: CASSPYSGGPQETQYF. Full variable domain (missing parts from reference TRBV7-6 and TRBJ2-5): GAGVSQSPRYKVTKRGQDVALRCDPISGHVSLYWYRQALGQGPEFLTYFNYEAQQDKSGLPNDRFSAERPEGSISTLTIQRTEQRDSAMYRCASSPYSGGPQETQYFGPGTRLLVL.

This clonotype came up a few times. This chain joins TRBV6-2 or TRBV6-3 and TRBJ2-7; perhaps TRBD1 as D (6 bases). Trimming cost V 2 bases and J 4 bases, with 18 bases left between them. The CDR3 extends over 16 amino acids. The germline V gene has CDR1 MNHEY and CDR2 SVGEGT. CDR3 DNA sequence: TGTGCCAGCAGTTACCACTCACAGGGTTTCGGGTACGAGCAGTACTTC. Protein sequence: CASSYHSQGFGYEQYF.

The chain joins TRBV12-3 or TRBV12-4 to TRBJ1-1; 8 bases fit TRBD1. This CDR3 is 14 amino acids long. V trimming: 6 bases; J trimming: 6 bases; junction bases outside the gene matches: 9. The DNA of the CDR3 is TGTGCCAGCAGCCCGACAGGGGCGCTACCTGAAGCTTTCTTT. Protein sequence: CASSPTGALPEAFF.